These 8 T cell receptor beta chains came from one sample sequenced in a study of T-cell memory formation after mild COVID-19 (dated by TCRdb to the early 2020s). Receptor libraries were prepared by 5' RACE. TCRdb records Illumina NovaSeq 6000 as the sequencer. Using fastp trimming at Q25 and MiXCR clonotype assembly, TCRdb reanalyzed the public sequencing data and kept in-frame beta chains. Each CDR3 protein gets just one entry, which takes the most common genes and DNA from the rows behind it. For this sample the table gives under 300,000 distinct CDR3 sequences, of which about a sixth were detected only once. The ten largest clones capture 3% to 4.5% of the sample. Sequenced input: PBMCs or a T cell subset sorted from them (not recorded which). The receptors come from a man younger than 35 who had mild COVID-19 (a few samples of this study predate the infection). The sample titles of this study are shuffled in the database, so cell type and time point are left out; the donor was told from shared clones.

There are a few counts of this clonotype. The chain employs TRBV7-2 and TRBJ1-4, with D unclear. The germline V gene has CDR1 SGHTA and CDR2 FQGNSA. The V end lost 1 base, the J end lost 4 bases, and 13 bases lay between the germline ends. CDR3 length: 16 residues. CDR3 region: CASSLVASVGNEKLFF. In nucleotides, the CDR3 is TGTGCCAGCAGCTTAGTGGCATCTGTCGGTAATGAAAAACTGTTTTTT.

This clonotype was picked up a small number of times. This chain links TRBV10-3 with TRBJ1-1; TRBD1 matches 7 bases. The CDR3 is made up of 14 amino acids. Germline values: CDR1 ENHRY, CDR2 SYGVKD. Losses at the gene ends were 3 bases for V and 4 bases for J; bases not matched to a gene: 5. The CDR3 coding sequence is TGTGCCATCAGTGAAGGAGGGGGCATCACTGAAGCTTTCTTT. Translation gives CAISEGGGITEAFF.

This clonotype was detected many times. The chain links TRBV7-9 to TRBJ2-5; 8 positions match TRBD2. The CDR3 totals 13 residues. Germline trimming cut 4 bases from V and 2 bases from J; bases unmatched to any gene: 0. Germline CDR1 and CDR2: SEHNR and FQNEAQ (reference sequence). The CDR3 spells CASSSSGQETQYF. CDR3 DNA sequence: TGTGCCAGCAGCTCTAGCGGGCAAGAGACCCAGTACTTC.

The rearrangement joins TRBV3-1 to TRBJ2-1; tentative D call: TRBD2 (5 bases). V gave up 2 bases and J gave up 2 bases, with 10 bases separating them. Germline CDR1 and CDR2: LGHDT and YNNKEL (reference sequence). The CDR3 loop spans 15 amino acids. Here the CDR3 reads CASSQISGAYNEQFF. DNA of the CDR3: TGTGCCAGCAGCCAAATCAGCGGCGCCTACAATGAGCAGTTCTTC.

In its sample, this clonotype was seen many times. This chain joins TRBV6-1 and TRBJ1-2, with a tentative D call TRBD1 (6 bases). V was pared by 5 bases and J by 0 bases, with 16 bases between. The CDR3 covers 16 residues. Germline V gene data show CDR1 as MNHNS and CDR2 as SASEGT. The CDR3 sequence is CASSRSGQGTNYGYTF. The CDR3 DNA is TGTGCCAGCAGTCGAAGTGGGCAGGGGACTAACTATGGCTACACCTTC.

There are many counts of this clonotype. The gene calls are TRBV6-5 and TRBJ2-1; 8 bases fit TRBD1. The CDR3 runs to 15 residues. V dropped 6 bases and J dropped 4; count of bases not matched to a gene: 8. The V gene's germline CDR1 is MNHEY and CDR2 SVGAGI. This chain's CDR3 is CASSLSGQGYNEQFF. The CDR3, as DNA: TGTGCCAGCAGCCTCTCAGGACAGGGATACAATGAGCAGTTCTTC.

The V and J genes are TRBV7-2 and TRBJ2-7; D gene uncertain. CDR3 length: 14 amino acids. Germline V gene lookup returns CDR1 SGHTA and CDR2 FQGNSA. V was shortened by 3 bases and J by 0 bases, with 9 bases between the two germline ends. The CDR3 sequence is CASSLTWASYEQYF. CDR3 in DNA: TGTGCCAGCAGCTTGACTTGGGCCTCCTACGAGCAGTACTTC.

The chain couples TRBV28 to TRBJ1-2, with TRBD1 matching over 10 bases. CDR1 is MDHEN, CDR2 SYDVKM, per germline. The CDR3 runs to 12 residues. J gave up 8 bases and V 7 bases, and 4 bases lay outside the gene matches. The CDR3 loop is CASTRTGGGYTF. For the CDR3, the DNA is TGTGCCAGCACCCGGACAGGGGGGGGCTACACCTTC.